Listed below are T cell receptor beta chains from one sample, sequenced in a study of Ad26.COV2.S vaccination and SARS-CoV-2 variants. Profiling relied on immunoSEQ multiplex PCR, and the TCRdb table lists in-frame clones only, not all of them. The sample consists of 300,000 to 450,000 clones, roughly 94% of them appearing once. The sample here was peripheral blood, taken after recovery from COVID-19. These receptors came from a human donor who had recovered from COVID-19. CDR3s include the opening cysteine and the closing phenylalanine or tryptophan. D genes are given only for firm matches. Not every row has a clone size; where given, it reads once, few, many or a size class.

CASSLGGGYYNEQFF | TGTGCCAGCAGCTTGGGTGGGGGGTACTACAATGAGCAGTTCTTC | TRBJ2-1 | . | TRBV5-4 | .
CASSRVGYGYTF | TGTGCCAGTAGTAGGGTCGGCTATGGCTACACCTTC | TRBJ1-2 | . | TRBV19 | .
CASSPDGLYNEQFF | TGTGCCAGCAGCCCTGACGGACTTTACAATGAGCAGTTCTTC | TRBJ2-1 | . | TRBV7-9 | .
CASSQGLAAYEQYF | TGTGCCAGCAGCCAAGGGCTAGCGGCCTACGAGCAGTACTTC | TRBJ2-7 | TRBD2 | TRBV3-1/TRBV3-2 | .
CASSPGSGSPSYEQYF | TGTGCCAGCTCACCGGGATCAGGGTCGCCCTCCTACGAGCAGTACTTC | TRBJ2-7 | . | TRBV18 | .
CASSLGSGGVAGTEQFF | TGTGCCAGCAGCTTAGGGAGCGGGGGGGTAGCCGGTACAGAGCAGTTCTTC | TRBJ2-1 | TRBD2 | TRBV7-9 | once
CASSLGGYQETQYF | TGTGCCAGCAGCTTAGGGGGCTATCAAGAGACCCAGTACTTC | TRBJ2-5 | . | TRBV7-9 | once
CASSVTGRGQETQYF | TGTGCCAGCAGCGTAACAGGGAGGGGCCAAGAGACCCAGTACTTC | TRBJ2-5 | . | TRBV9 | .
CASALSVPNTGELFF | TGCGCCAGCGCCCTGAGCGTCCCGAACACCGGGGAGCTGTTTTTT | TRBJ2-2 | . | TRBV5-1 | .
CASSSPSYEQYF | TGTGCCAGCTCATCCCCCAGCTACGAGCAGTACTTC | TRBJ2-7 | . | TRBV18 | .
CASSLEIVSEQFF | TGCGCCAGCAGCTTGGAAATAGTTTCTGAGCAGTTCTTC | TRBJ2-1 | . | TRBV5-1 | .
CASSETLNTEAFF | TGTGCCAGCAGTGAAACACTGAACACTGAAGCTTTCTTT | TRBJ1-1 | . | TRBV2 | .
CASSPGPHTQYF | TGTGCCAGCAGCCCCGGGCCACATACGCAGTATTTT | TRBJ2-3 | . | TRBV25-1 | .
CASNPGTMNTEAFF | TGTGCCAGCAACCCCGGGACGATGAACACTGAAGCTTTCTTT | TRBJ1-1 | . | TRBV6-5 | .
CASSLAVAGSNEKLFF | TGTGCCAGCAGCTTAGCGGTTGCGGGATCTAATGAAAAACTGTTTTTT | TRBJ1-4 | . | TRBV7-9 | .
CASRGGTHSPLHF | TGTGCCAGTAGAGGCGGAACGCATTCACCCCTCCACTTT | TRBJ1-6 | . | TRBV19 | .
CASSEFGGFDHEQYF | TGTGCCAGCAGTGAATTTGGTGGCTTCGACCACGAGCAGTACTTC | TRBJ2-7 | . | TRBV25-1 | once
CASSNLDSGNTIYF | TGTGCCAGCAGCAATTTAGACTCTGGAAACACCATATATTTT | TRBJ1-3 | . | TRBV21-1 | once
CAIRSGLVPFF | TGTGCCATCAGATCGGGACTAGTTCCTTTCTTC | TRBJ2-1 | TRBD2 | TRBV10-3 | once
CASSPWGRDGYTF | TGTGCCAGCTCACCGTGGGGGCGAGATGGCTACACCTTC | TRBJ1-2 | . | TRBV18 | .
CASRQTRDRTYEQYF | TGTGCCAGCAGGCAAACTCGAGACAGGACCTACGAGCAGTACTTC | TRBJ2-7 | . | TRBV6-5 | .
CASSPLEDTQYF | TGTGCCAGCTCACCACTAGAGGATACGCAGTATTTT | TRBJ2-3 | . | TRBV18 | .
CASSLRGHSYGYTF | TGTGCCAGCAGTCTCCGGGGACACAGCTATGGCTACACCTTC | TRBJ1-2 | . | TRBV6-2/TRBV6-3 | .